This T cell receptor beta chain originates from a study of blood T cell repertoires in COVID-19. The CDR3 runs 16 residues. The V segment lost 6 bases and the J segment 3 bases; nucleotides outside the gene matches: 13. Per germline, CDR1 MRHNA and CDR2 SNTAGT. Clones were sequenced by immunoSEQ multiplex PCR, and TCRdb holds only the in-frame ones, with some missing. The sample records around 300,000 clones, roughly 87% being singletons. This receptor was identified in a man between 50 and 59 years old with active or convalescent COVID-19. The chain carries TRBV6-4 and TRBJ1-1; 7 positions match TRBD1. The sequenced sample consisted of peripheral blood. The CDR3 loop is CASSPPGQRYDTEAFF. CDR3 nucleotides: TGTGCCAGCAGCCCACCGGGACAGAGGTACGACACTGAAGCTTTCTTT.